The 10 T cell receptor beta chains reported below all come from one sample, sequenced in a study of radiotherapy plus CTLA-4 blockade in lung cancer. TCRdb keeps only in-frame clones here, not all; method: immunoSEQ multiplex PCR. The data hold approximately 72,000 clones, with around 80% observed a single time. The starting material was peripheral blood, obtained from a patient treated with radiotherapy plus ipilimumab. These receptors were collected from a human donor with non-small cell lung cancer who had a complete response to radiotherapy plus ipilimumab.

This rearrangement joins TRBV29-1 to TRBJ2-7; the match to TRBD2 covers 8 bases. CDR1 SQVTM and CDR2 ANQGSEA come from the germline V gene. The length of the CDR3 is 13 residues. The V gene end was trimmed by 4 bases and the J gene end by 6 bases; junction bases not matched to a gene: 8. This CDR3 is CSVGKSGRGEQYV. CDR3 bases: TGCAGCGTTGGAAAAAGCGGGAGAGGCGAGCAGTACGTC.

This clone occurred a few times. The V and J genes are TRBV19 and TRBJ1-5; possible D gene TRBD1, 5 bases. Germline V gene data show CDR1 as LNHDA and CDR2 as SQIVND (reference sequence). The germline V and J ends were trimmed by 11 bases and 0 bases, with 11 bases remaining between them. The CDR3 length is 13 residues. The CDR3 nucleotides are TGTGCCGCAGGGACGCTTAGCAATCAGCCCCAGCATTTT. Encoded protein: CAAGTLSNQPQHF.

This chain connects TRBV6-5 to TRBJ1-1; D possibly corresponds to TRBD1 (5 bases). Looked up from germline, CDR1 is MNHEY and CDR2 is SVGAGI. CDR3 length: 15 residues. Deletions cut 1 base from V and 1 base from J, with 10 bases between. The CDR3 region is CASSYLGGRNTEAFF. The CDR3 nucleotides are TGTGCCAGCAGTTACTTGGGGGGTAGGAACACTGAAGCTTTCTTT.

This chain's CDR3 is CASSLVGSNTEAFF. As DNA, the CDR3 is TGTGCCAGCAGCTTGGTTGGGTCGAACACTGAAGCTTTCTTT. The chain combines TRBV5-6 with TRBJ1-1; D unclear. This CDR3 region has 14 residues. V lost 0 bases and J 1 base, leaving 7 bases between the germline ends. Germline CDR1 SGHDT, CDR2 YYEEEE.

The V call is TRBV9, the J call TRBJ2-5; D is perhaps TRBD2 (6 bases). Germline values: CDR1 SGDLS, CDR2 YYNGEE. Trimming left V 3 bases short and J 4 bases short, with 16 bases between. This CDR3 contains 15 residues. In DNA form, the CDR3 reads TGTGCCAGCAGCGCGGGACTGGGGGTGGGAGAGACCCAGTACTTC. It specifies CASSAGLGVGETQYF.

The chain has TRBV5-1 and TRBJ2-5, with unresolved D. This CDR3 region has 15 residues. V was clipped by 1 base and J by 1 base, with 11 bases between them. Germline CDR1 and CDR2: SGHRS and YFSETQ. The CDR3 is CASSLSFSPQETQYF. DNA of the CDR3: TGCGCCAGCAGCTTGAGTTTTTCGCCCCAAGAGACCCAGTACTTC.

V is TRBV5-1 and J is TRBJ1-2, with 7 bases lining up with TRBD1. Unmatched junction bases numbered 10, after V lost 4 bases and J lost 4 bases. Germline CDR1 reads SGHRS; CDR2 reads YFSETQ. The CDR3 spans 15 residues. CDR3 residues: CASSPTTGTPYGYTF. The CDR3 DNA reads TGCGCCAGCAGCCCTACGACAGGGACCCCCTATGGCTACACCTTC.

The CDR3 coding sequence is TGTGCCAGCAGTCCTGACAGGGTGAGAACAGATACGCAGTATTTT. It translates to CASSPDRVRTDTQYF. This chain uses TRBV6-1 with TRBJ2-3; 7 bases match TRBD1. CDR1 is MNHNS, CDR2 SASEGT, per germline. The CDR3 loop spans 15 amino acids. Trimming at V came to 5 bases and at J to 3 bases, leaving 8 bases not matched to a gene.

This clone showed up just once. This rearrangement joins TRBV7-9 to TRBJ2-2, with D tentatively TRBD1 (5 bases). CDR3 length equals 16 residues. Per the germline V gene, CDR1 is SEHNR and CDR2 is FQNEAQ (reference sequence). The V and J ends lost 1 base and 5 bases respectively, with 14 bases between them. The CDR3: CASSLDGRVRTGELFF. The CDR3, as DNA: TGTGCCAGCAGCTTAGATGGCAGGGTGAGAACCGGGGAGCTGTTTTTT.

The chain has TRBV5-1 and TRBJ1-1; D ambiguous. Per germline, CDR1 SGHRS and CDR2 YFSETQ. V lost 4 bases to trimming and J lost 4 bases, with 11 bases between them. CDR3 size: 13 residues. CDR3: CASSTQEGTEAFF. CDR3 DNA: TGCGCCAGCAGCACACAAGAGGGCACTGAAGCTTTCTTT.